This T cell receptor beta chain appears in the sequencing data of a study of Tregs in tolerant kidney transplant recipients. Study-wide findings and caveats: Changing PCR primers prevented nucleotide comparison between some patients' samples.

The nonmyeloablative bone marrow transplants came from related graft donors, with transient mixed chimerism. This clone appeared once. Its antigen is undetermined. Profiling relied on immunoSEQ multiplex PCR, and the TCRdb table lists in-frame clones only, not all of them. The sample shows 50,000 or so clones, around 90% of them seen only once. CDR3 size: 15 residues. The V gene's germline CDR1 is SGDLS and CDR2 YYNGEE. V lost 3 bases to trimming and J lost 0 bases; unmatched junction nucleotides: 3. The sequence came from a human patient who received a combined kidney and bone marrow transplant. The graft donor may have given rise to some T cells. The chain combines TRBV9 with TRBJ2-1; 7 positions agree with TRBD1. Sequencing used CD8+ T cells from blood (PBMCs), obtained 12 months after the transplant. DNA of the CDR3: TGTGCCAGCAGCGCACAGGGGAGCTCCTACAATGAGCAGTTCTTC. This gives the protein CASSAQGSSYNEQFF.